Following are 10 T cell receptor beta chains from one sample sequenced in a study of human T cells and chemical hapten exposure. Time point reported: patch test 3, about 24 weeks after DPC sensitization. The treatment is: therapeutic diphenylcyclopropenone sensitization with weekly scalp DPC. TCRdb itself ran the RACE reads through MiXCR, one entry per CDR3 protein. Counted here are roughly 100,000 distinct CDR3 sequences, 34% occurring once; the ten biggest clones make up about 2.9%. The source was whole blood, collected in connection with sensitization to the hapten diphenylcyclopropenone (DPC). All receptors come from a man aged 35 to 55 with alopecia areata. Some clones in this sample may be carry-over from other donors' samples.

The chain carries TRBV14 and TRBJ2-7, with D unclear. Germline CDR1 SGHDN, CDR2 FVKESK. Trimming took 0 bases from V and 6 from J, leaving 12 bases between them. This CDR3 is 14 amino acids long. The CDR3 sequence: CASSQEKGFREQYV. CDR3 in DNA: TGTGCCAGCAGCCAAGAAAAGGGATTTCGCGAGCAGTACGTC.

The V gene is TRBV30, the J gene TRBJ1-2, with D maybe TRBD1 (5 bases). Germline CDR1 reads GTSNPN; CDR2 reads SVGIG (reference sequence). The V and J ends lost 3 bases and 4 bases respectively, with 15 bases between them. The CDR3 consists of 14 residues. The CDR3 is CAWSGGGISYGYTF. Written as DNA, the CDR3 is TGTGCCTGGAGCGGTGGGGGAATTAGCTATGGCTACACCTTC.

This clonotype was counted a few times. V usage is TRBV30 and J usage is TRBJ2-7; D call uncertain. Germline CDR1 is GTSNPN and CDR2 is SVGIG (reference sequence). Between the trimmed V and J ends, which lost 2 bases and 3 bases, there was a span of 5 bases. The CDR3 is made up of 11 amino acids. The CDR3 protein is CAWSPRYEQYF. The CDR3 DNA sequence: TGTGCCTGGAGTCCCCGCTACGAGCAGTACTTC.

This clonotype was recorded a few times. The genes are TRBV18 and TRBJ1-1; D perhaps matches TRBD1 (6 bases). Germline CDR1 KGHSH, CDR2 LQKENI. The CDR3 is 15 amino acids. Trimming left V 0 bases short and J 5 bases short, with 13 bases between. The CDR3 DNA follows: TGTGCCAGCTCACCACCGTCACAGGGAGGGACTGAAGCTTTCTTT. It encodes CASSPPSQGGTEAFF.

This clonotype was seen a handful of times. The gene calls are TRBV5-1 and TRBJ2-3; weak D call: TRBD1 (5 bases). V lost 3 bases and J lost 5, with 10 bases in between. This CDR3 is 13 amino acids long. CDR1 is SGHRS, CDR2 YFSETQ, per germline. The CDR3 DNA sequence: TGCGCCAGCAGCTCAGGGTTTGAAGATACGCAGTATTTT. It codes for CASSSGFEDTQYF.

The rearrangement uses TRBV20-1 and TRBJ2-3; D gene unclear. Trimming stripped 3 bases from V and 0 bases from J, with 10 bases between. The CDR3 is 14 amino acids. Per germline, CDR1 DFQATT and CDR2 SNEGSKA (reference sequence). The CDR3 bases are TGCAGTGCTAGGGGCAGGTTTAGCACAGATACGCAGTATTTT. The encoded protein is CSARGRFSTDTQYF.

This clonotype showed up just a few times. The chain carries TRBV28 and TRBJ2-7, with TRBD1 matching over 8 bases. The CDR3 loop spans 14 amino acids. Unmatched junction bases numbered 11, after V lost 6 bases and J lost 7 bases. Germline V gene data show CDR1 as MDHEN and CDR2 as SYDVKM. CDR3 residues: CASSQIGQGGEQYF. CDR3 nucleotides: TGTGCCAGCAGCCAGATCGGACAGGGCGGGGAGCAGTACTTC.

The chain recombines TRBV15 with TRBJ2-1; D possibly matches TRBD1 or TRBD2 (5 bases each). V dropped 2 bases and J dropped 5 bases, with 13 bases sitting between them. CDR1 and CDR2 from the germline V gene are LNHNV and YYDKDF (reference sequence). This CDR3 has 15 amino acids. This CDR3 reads CATSRSTGRHNEQFF. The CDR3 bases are TGTGCCACCAGCAGATCAACGGGACGTCACAATGAGCAGTTCTTC.

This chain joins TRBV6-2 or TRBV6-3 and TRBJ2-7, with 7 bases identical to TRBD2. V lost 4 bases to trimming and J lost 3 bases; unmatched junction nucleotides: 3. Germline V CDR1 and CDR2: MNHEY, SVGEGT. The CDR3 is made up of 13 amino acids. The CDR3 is CASSLTSIYEQYV. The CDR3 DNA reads TGTGCCAGCAGTTTGACTAGCATCTACGAGCAGTACGTC.

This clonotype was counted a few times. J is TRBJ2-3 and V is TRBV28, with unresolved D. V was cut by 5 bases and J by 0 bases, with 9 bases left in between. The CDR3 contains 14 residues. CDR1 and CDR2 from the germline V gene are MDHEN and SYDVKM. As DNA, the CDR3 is TGTGCCAGCAGTCAAGCTGAAAGCACAGATACGCAGTATTTT. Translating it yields CASSQAESTDTQYF.